The 20 T cell receptor beta chains below were found in one sample sequenced in a study of identical twins. TCRdb itself ran the 5' RACE reads through MiXCR, one entry per CDR3 protein. This sample carries roughly 690,000 distinct CDR3 sequences, 6.1% of them seen once, and the ten largest clones take 1.5% to 2%. Sequencing was carried out using naive T cells sorted from blood. The receptors here all came from a man younger than 35 in good health.

This clonotype has ten or more counts. The rearrangement joins TRBV7-8 to TRBJ2-1; weak D call: TRBD2 (6 bases). CDR1 is SGHVS and CDR2 is FQNEAQ in the germline V gene. The CDR3 is 16 residues long. The germline V and J ends were trimmed by 6 bases and 7 bases, with 22 bases remaining between them. In DNA form, the CDR3 reads TGTGCCAGCAGTCACCCCGGAGGGCTTAGAGATAATGAGCAGTTCTTC. Protein product: CASSHPGGLRDNEQFF.

The chain is built from TRBV29-1 and TRBJ2-3; 7 bases map to TRBD1. This CDR3 is 13 amino acids long. With 6 bases clipped from V and 2 bases from J, the junction kept 5 bases outside the gene matches. CDR1 is SQVTM, CDR2 ANQGSEA, per germline. Here the CDR3 DNA reads TGCAGCGTACTGGGACAGAACACAGATACGCAGTATTTT. Its translation is CSVLGQNTDTQYF.

This clonotype has a handful of counts. The chain carries TRBV20-1 and TRBJ1-5, with D perhaps TRBD1 (6 bases). CDR1 and CDR2 from the germline V gene are DFQATT and SNEGSKA (reference sequence). V lost 1 base and J 7 bases, leaving 23 bases between the germline ends. The CDR3 loop spans 17 amino acids. In nucleotides, the CDR3 is TGCAGTGCTAGAGTAAAATCGACAGGAGGCGGGAACCAGCCCCAGCATTTT. Its protein product is CSARVKSTGGGNQPQHF.

Ten or more counts support this clonotype. The chain carries TRBV29-1 and TRBJ2-5; D remains ambiguous. With 4 bases removed from V and 5 bases from J, the gap between germline ends came to 8 bases. Germline V CDR1 and CDR2: SQVTM, ANQGSEA. The CDR3 sequence is 11 residues long. As DNA, the CDR3 is TGCAGCGTTGTATTAGCTGAGACCCAGTACTTC. This codes for CSVVLAETQYF. The complete variable domain, with remaining parts taken from reference TRBV29-1 and TRBJ2-5, reads SAVISQKPSRDICQRGTSLTIQCQVDSQVTMMFWYRQQPGQSLTLIATANQGSEATYESGFVIDKFPISRPNLTFSTLTVSNMSPEDSSIYLCSVVLAETQYFGPGTRLLVL.

This clonotype showed up many times. The chain uses TRBV11-2 and TRBJ2-2, with D perhaps TRBD2 (6 bases). This CDR3 contains 17 residues. Deletions cut 0 bases from V and 2 bases from J, with 13 bases between. Germline CDR1 reads SGHAT; CDR2 reads FQNNGV. The CDR3 here is CASSLDMTGVNTGELFF. CDR3 in DNA: TGTGCCAGCAGCTTAGATATGACGGGAGTAAACACCGGGGAGCTGTTTTTT.

This clonotype was seen repeatedly, ten times or more. The gene calls are TRBV7-6 and TRBJ1-6; TRBD1 agrees at 8 bases. The CDR3 consists of 17 residues. J was trimmed by 9 bases and V by 4 bases; bases with no gene match: 14. In germline, CDR1 is SGHVS, CDR2 FNYEAQ. The CDR3 nucleotides read TGTGCCAGCAGCTCAGAGGTCGCCGGGACAGGAGGTTCACCCCTCCACTTT. Encoded protein: CASSSEVAGTGGSPLHF.

This clonotype came up a few times. The gene calls are TRBV5-1 and TRBJ1-2; D possibly corresponds to TRBD1 (5 bases). The CDR3 spans 14 residues. CDR1 and CDR2 (germline): SGHRS, YFSETQ. Trimming shortened V by 0 bases and J by 7 bases, and 13 bases separated the two germline ends. The CDR3 DNA reads TGCGCCAGCAGCTTGGAGGGACCTGCTTTTGGCTACACCTTC. Its protein is CASSLEGPAFGYTF. The whole variable domain, remainder taken from reference TRBV5-1 and TRBJ1-2, is KAGVTQTPRYLIKTRGQQVTLSCSPISGHRSVSWYQQTPGQGLQFLFEYFSETQRNKGNFPGRFSGRQFSNSRSEMNVSTLELGDSALYLCASSLEGPAFGYTFGSGTRLTVV.

This clonotype was found a few times. This chain links TRBV4-1 with TRBJ1-1, with 8 bases that match TRBD1. This CDR3 region has 13 residues. The V segment lost 0 bases and the J segment 11 bases; nucleotides outside the gene matches: 5. The germline gives CDR1 MGHRA, CDR2 YSYEKL. The CDR3 reads CASSQEVTGAAFF. The CDR3 coding sequence is TGCGCCAGCAGCCAAGAAGTGACAGGGGCGGCTTTCTTT.

This chain joins TRBV29-1 and TRBJ2-3; TRBD2 might be the D (5 bases). The CDR3 has 14 residues. Germline CDR1 and CDR2: SQVTM and ANQGSEA. The germline V and J ends were trimmed by 6 bases and 2 bases, with 15 bases remaining between them. The CDR3 is CSVAPTRNTDTQYF. The CDR3 nucleotides are TGCAGCGTGGCCCCTACTAGAAACACAGATACGCAGTATTTT.

This clonotype has just a few counts. This chain uses TRBV9 with TRBJ2-7; the D gene is possibly TRBD2 (5 bases). Germline assignment: CDR1 SGDLS and CDR2 YYNGEE. Trimming took off 0 bases at V and 4 bases at J, with 23 bases between the two ends. The CDR3 consists of 18 residues. The CDR3 coding sequence is TGTGCCAGCAGCGTAGGCCCGAGTAGCGCAGCGCGGTGGTACGAGCAGTACGTC. It translates to CASSVGPSSAARWYEQYV.

This clonotype was detected a few times. The rearrangement uses TRBV7-2 and TRBJ2-1, with TRBD2 as a possible D gene (6 bases). V lost 2 bases, J lost 2 bases, and 16 bases lay in between. This CDR3 spans 17 amino acids. Germline lookup yields CDR1 SGHTA and CDR2 FQGNSA. This chain's CDR3 is CASSLIVGSPTYNEQFF. DNA for the CDR3: TGTGCCAGCAGCTTAATAGTCGGGAGCCCAACCTACAATGAGCAGTTCTTC.

In this sample, this clonotype turned up a few times. The chain combines TRBV28 with TRBJ2-1, with 9 bases aligning to TRBD2. The CDR3 has 16 residues. In germline, CDR1 is MDHEN, CDR2 SYDVKM. Trimming took 5 bases from V and 4 from J; bases not matched to a gene: 9. CDR3 sequence (DNA): TGTGCCAGCAGTCCCTCTAGCGGGATAGCGTACAATGAGCAGTTCTTC. The encoded protein is CASSPSSGIAYNEQFF. Variable domain in full (rest from reference TRBV28 and TRBJ2-1): DVKVTQSSRYLVKRTGEKVFLECVQDMDHENMFWYRQDPGLGLRLIYFSYDVKMKEKGDIPEGYSVSREKKERFSLILESASTNQTSMYLCASSPSSGIAYNEQFFGPGTRLTVL.

This clonotype has ten or more counts. This chain links TRBV20-1 with TRBJ2-1; the D gene is possibly TRBD2 (6 bases). Trimming took off 1 base at V and 4 bases at J, with 14 bases between the two ends. CDR3 length: 15 amino acids. Germline V lookup: CDR1 DFQATT, CDR2 SNEGSKA (reference sequence). The CDR3 loop is CSARGDGRPYNEQFF. The CDR3 nucleotides read TGCAGTGCTAGAGGAGACGGGAGACCATACAATGAGCAGTTCTTC.

The chain combines TRBV5-6 with TRBJ2-3; 10 positions agree with TRBD1. V lost 4 bases and J lost 2; bases outside the gene matches: 10. Germline CDR1 SGHDT, CDR2 YYEEEE. This CDR3 spans 17 amino acids. The CDR3 here is CASSLDRDRGPTDTQYF. For the CDR3, the DNA is TGTGCCAGCAGCCTCGACCGGGACAGGGGTCCCACAGATACGCAGTATTTT.

This clonotype occurred many times. J is TRBJ2-1 and V is TRBV6-2 or TRBV6-3, with 10 bases aligning to TRBD1. The CDR3 length is 14 residues. Germline CDR1 reads MNHEY; CDR2 reads SVGEGT. V lost 4 bases and J lost 6; bases outside the gene matches: 3. The CDR3 sequence: CASSFRDRGNEQFF. The CDR3 nucleotides are TGTGCCAGCAGTTTCCGGGACAGGGGCAATGAGCAGTTCTTC.

This clonotype was found many times. V and J are TRBV20-1 and TRBJ1-1; 8 bases are a match to TRBD1. With V trimmed by 4 bases and J by 4 bases, 8 bases remained unmatched. Germline V CDR1 and CDR2: DFQATT, SNEGSKA (reference sequence). CDR3 length: 14 residues. In DNA, the CDR3 is TGCAGTGCTATCTGGGACAGGCGAGGCACTGAAGCTTTCTTT. Amino acid sequence: CSAIWDRRGTEAFF.

This clonotype was detected ten times or more. The rearrangement joins TRBV5-1 to TRBJ2-7, with D hard to call. Trimming removed 0 bases from V and 5 bases from J, with 12 bases in between. This CDR3 has 14 amino acids. Germline assignment: CDR1 SGHRS and CDR2 YFSETQ. The DNA for the CDR3 is TGCGCCAGCAGCTTGGGTTCACCCCCCAACGAGCAGTACTTC. Protein: CASSLGSPPNEQYF. Complete variable domain (other parts from reference TRBV5-1 and TRBJ2-7): KAGVTQTPRYLIKTRGQQVTLSCSPISGHRSVSWYQQTPGQGLQFLFEYFSETQRNKGNFPGRFSGRQFSNSRSEMNVSTLELGDSALYLCASSLGSPPNEQYFGPGTRLTVT.

This clonotype was seen at least ten times. This chain uses TRBV7-9 with TRBJ2-1; 12 positions agree with TRBD2. This CDR3 spans 17 amino acids. The germline gives CDR1 SEHNR, CDR2 FQNEAQ (reference sequence). V was pared by 1 base and J by 8 bases, with 9 bases of the junction left unmatched. Written as DNA, the CDR3 is TGTGCCAGCAGCTTAGGGGAACTAGCGGGAGGAATCGATGAGCAGTTCTTC. Its translation is CASSLGELAGGIDEQFF.

This clonotype was counted between two and nine times. The chain links TRBV6-5 to TRBJ2-7, with D uncertain. V lost 2 bases and J 0 bases, leaving 14 bases between the germline ends. CDR1 is MNHEY and CDR2 is SVGAGI in the germline V gene. This CDR3 is 16 amino acids long. The CDR3 protein is CASSYGPPRSSYEQYV. In nucleotides, the CDR3 is TGTGCCAGCAGTTACGGGCCCCCCCGAAGCTCCTACGAGCAGTACGTC.

This clonotype showed up many times. The chain carries TRBV21-1 and TRBJ2-7; the DNA was not used to check the table's D call, TRBD2. TRBV21-1 is a pseudogene locus. CDR3 length equals 18 residues. For the CDR3, the DNA is TGTGCCAGCAGCAAGAATGGTCCCCTAGGCCGTCTTACGGACGAGCAGTACGTC. Encoded protein: CASSKNGPLGRLTDEQYV.